These 30 T cell receptor beta chains came from one sample sequenced in a study of T cell responses to AZD1222 COVID-19 vaccine. Sequencing was performed with immunoSEQ multiplex PCR; in TCRdb, only in-frame clones are kept and a portion is missing. Of some 150,000 clones in the sample, roughly 90% were seen once. The input for sequencing was peripheral blood, taken 28 days after the second AZD1222 dose. These receptors came from an adult who received the AZD1222 COVID-19 vaccine.

This chain joins TRBV25-1 and TRBJ2-7, with D possibly called TRBD1 or TRBD2 (5 bases each). Trimming removed 8 bases from V and 6 bases from J, with 11 bases in between. The length of the CDR3 is 11 residues. CDR1 and CDR2 from the germline V gene are MGHDK and SYGVNS. The CDR3 sequence: CASSSGGEQYF. The CDR3 coding sequence is TGTGCCAGCTCAAGTGGGGGCGAGCAGTACTTC.

The chain links TRBV19 to TRBJ2-7; 14 bases align to TRBD2. With 3 bases clipped from V and 3 bases from J, the junction kept 4 bases outside the gene matches. Germline V gene lookup returns CDR1 LNHDA and CDR2 SQIVND (reference sequence). The length of the CDR3 is 16 residues. The CDR3 nucleotides are TGTGCCAGTAGTATTGGACTAGCGGGAGGATACTACGAGCAGTACTTC. Translated: CASSIGLAGGYYEQYF.

The chain has TRBV2 and TRBJ1-5; 8 bases align to TRBD1. The junction had 4 bases not matched to a gene; V was cut back by 5 bases and J by 1 base. The CDR3 extends over 15 amino acids. The germline CDR1 and CDR2 sequences are SNHLY and FYNNEI. CDR3 sequence reads: CASSWTGRSNQPQHF. The CDR3 DNA follows: TGTGCCAGCAGTTGGACAGGGAGGAGCAATCAGCCCCAGCATTTT.

The rearrangement links TRBV5-1 to TRBJ2-7, with TRBD1 matching over 9 bases. J gave up 2 bases and V 4 bases, and 10 bases lay outside the gene matches. Germline V CDR1 and CDR2: SGHRS, YFSETQ. CDR3 length: 16 residues. CDR3 sequence reads: CASSPGTGGITYEQYF. In nucleotides, the CDR3 is TGCGCCAGCAGCCCCGGAACAGGGGGCATCACCTACGAGCAGTACTTC.

The chain uses TRBV3-1 (or the pseudogene TRBV3-2) and TRBJ2-1; 7 nucleotides agree with TRBD2. There are 16 residues in the CDR3. Germline loops: CDR1 LGHDT, CDR2 YNNKEL (reference sequence). Trimming cost V 0 bases and J 8 bases; bases outside gene matches: 10. The CDR3 DNA is TGTGCCAGCAGCCAAGATTACGGGAGGCAGCAATATGAGCAGTTCTTC. Amino acid sequence: CASSQDYGRQQYEQFF.

The chain recombines TRBV30 with TRBJ2-5, with D possibly TRBD2 on 5 matching bases. CDR1 is GTSNPN and CDR2 is SVGIG in the germline V gene (reference sequence). CDR3 size: 13 residues. V was trimmed by 4 bases and J by 9 bases, leaving 18 bases between them. In DNA form, the CDR3 reads TGTGCCTGGAATATTGGACTCCCCGGTCCCCAGTACTTC. This gives the protein CAWNIGLPGPQYF.

This clone was counted a few times. The chain links TRBV19 to TRBJ1-2; D is possibly TRBD1 (5 bases). The CDR3 covers 13 residues. The V and J ends lost 8 bases and 2 bases respectively, with 12 bases between them. Looked up from germline, CDR1 is LNHDA and CDR2 is SQIVND (reference sequence). For the CDR3, the DNA is TGTGCCAGTGCAAGGGGAGCAAACTATGGCTACACCTTC. Encoded protein: CASARGANYGYTF.

The V gene is TRBV7-9, the J gene TRBJ1-5; D is perhaps TRBD1 (6 bases). This CDR3 comprises 14 residues. The V end lost 2 bases, the J end lost 3 bases, and 8 bases lay between the germline ends. Germline V gives CDR1 SEHNR, CDR2 FQNEAQ (reference sequence). The DNA for the CDR3 is TGTGCCAGCAGCTTAACAGGGAACAATCAGCCCCAGCATTTT. Amino acid sequence: CASSLTGNNQPQHF.

This chain links TRBV3-1 (or the pseudogene TRBV3-2) with TRBJ2-7; tentatively, D is TRBD2 (6 bases). Trimming shortened V by 7 bases and J by 3 bases, and 19 bases separated the two germline ends. The CDR3 extends over 15 amino acids. The germline V gene encodes CDR1 LGHDT and CDR2 YNNKEL (reference sequence). CDR3 DNA sequence: TGTGCCAGCAAAGTCAGGTTTGGCGGGAACTACGAGCAGTACTTC. It codes for CASKVRFGGNYEQYF.

This clone was observed once. The chain links TRBV29-1 to TRBJ2-7; 11 positions match TRBD1. Germline CDR1 and CDR2: SQVTM and ANQGSEA. There are 14 residues in the CDR3. J lost 6 bases, V lost 0 bases, and 4 bases had no gene match. CDR3 coding DNA: TGCAGCGTTGAAGACTCCGGGACAGGGGGCGAGCAGTACTTC. Amino acid sequence: CSVEDSGTGGEQYF.

The J gene is TRBJ2-3, the V gene TRBV24-1; D is unresolved. The CDR3 runs 15 residues. Germline V gene sequence: CDR1 KGHDR, CDR2 SFDVKD. V lost 4 bases to trimming and J lost 3 bases, with 13 bases between them. This CDR3 reads CATSDLGSRTDTQYF. The CDR3 nucleotides read TGTGCCACCAGTGACCTCGGATCGAGAACAGATACGCAGTATTTT.

This clone was picked up one time. CDR3 nucleotide sequence: TGTGCTAGTGGTTTGCCCCCTGGGACTAGCGGGAACTACGAGCAGTACTTC. Translation: CASGLPPGTSGNYEQYF. The gene calls are TRBV12-5 and TRBJ2-7, with TRBD2 matching 13 bases. Germline CDR1 LGHNT, CDR2 FRNRAP. Trimming cost V 2 bases and J 3 bases; bases outside gene matches: 7. This CDR3 has 17 amino acids.

This chain joins TRBV24-1 and TRBJ1-1; D call uncertain. V lost 5 bases, J lost 3 bases, and 9 bases lay in between. CDR1 KGHDR and CDR2 SFDVKD come from the germline V gene. CDR3 length equals 13 residues. CDR3 in DNA: TGTGCCACCAGTGGAGGGAGGGACACTGAAGCTTTCTTT. This codes for CATSGGRDTEAFF.

V is TRBV5-1 and J is TRBJ1-1; 7 bases are shared with TRBD1. This CDR3 has 14 amino acids. Germline V CDR1 and CDR2: SGHRS, YFSETQ. V shed 3 bases, J shed 4 bases, and the junction held 6 bases outside the gene matches. In DNA form, the CDR3 reads TGCGCCAGCAGCTCACAGGGGCGAGCCACTGAAGCTTTCTTT. Encoded protein: CASSSQGRATEAFF.

The J gene is TRBJ2-2, the V gene TRBV7-9; D ambiguous. V lost 2 bases, J lost 1 base, and 2 bases lay in between. CDR1 SEHNR and CDR2 FQNEAQ come from the germline V gene (reference sequence). This CDR3 comprises 13 residues. In DNA form, the CDR3 reads TGTGCCAGCAGCTTATGGAACACCGGGGAGCTGTTTTTT. It is translated as CASSLWNTGELFF.

In its sample, this clone was seen once. The V and J genes are TRBV7-9 and TRBJ2-3; no firm D call. Germline values: CDR1 SEHNR, CDR2 FQNEAQ (reference sequence). The CDR3 is 12 amino acids. V was clipped by 5 bases and J by 2 bases, with 5 bases between them. In DNA, the CDR3 is TGTGCCAGCAGCCCAATCACAGATACGCAGTATTTT. Its protein is CASSPITDTQYF.

This chain connects TRBV10-3 to TRBJ1-2, with 8 positions matching TRBD1. The CDR3 has 17 amino acids. CDR1 and CDR2 from the germline V gene are ENHRY and SYGVKD. With V trimmed by 4 bases and J by 4 bases, 14 bases remained unmatched. The CDR3 spells CAISASTGAGGAYGYTF. CDR3 bases: TGTGCCATCAGTGCGTCGACGGGAGCAGGGGGCGCCTATGGCTACACCTTC.

The V call is TRBV4-2, the J call TRBJ2-1; possible D gene TRBD1, 5 bases. This CDR3 contains 15 residues. Germline CDR1 is LGHNA and CDR2 is YNFKEQ. Deletions cut 0 bases from V and 8 bases from J, with 14 bases between. CDR3 region: CASSQERARVDEQFF. CDR3 coding DNA: TGTGCCAGCAGCCAAGAAAGGGCCAGGGTGGATGAGCAGTTCTTC.

The chain carries TRBV6-2 or TRBV6-3 and TRBJ2-7, with 9 nucleotides matching TRBD2. After removal of 0 bases from V and 1 base from J, the junction contained 4 bases not matched to a gene. Germline-derived CDR1 and CDR2 are MNHEY and SVGEGT. The CDR3 is 16 residues long. CDR3 protein: CASSYSSGSMSYEQYF. CDR3 bases: TGTGCCAGCAGTTACTCTAGCGGGAGTATGTCCTACGAGCAGTACTTC.

The chain couples TRBV7-2 to TRBJ1-1; the D gene is possibly TRBD1 (5 bases). Per the germline V gene, CDR1 is SGHTA and CDR2 is FQGNSA. This CDR3 is 17 amino acids long. V gave up 5 bases and J gave up 2 bases, with 21 bases separating them. The CDR3: CASSPPRGARINTEAFF. CDR3 DNA: TGTGCCAGCAGCCCACCCAGAGGGGCCCGGATAAACACTGAAGCTTTCTTT.

The gene calls are TRBV28 and TRBJ2-1; weak D call: TRBD2 (5 bases). Germline values: CDR1 MDHEN, CDR2 SYDVKM. V was shortened by 5 bases and J by 4 bases, with 6 bases between the two germline ends. The CDR3 spans 12 residues. The CDR3 protein is CASSRLYNEQFF. The CDR3 DNA is TGTGCCAGCAGTCGACTATACAATGAGCAGTTCTTC.

The chain uses TRBV28 and TRBJ2-7; TRBD2 matches at 13 bases. This CDR3 is built from 16 residues. Germline CDR1 reads MDHEN; CDR2 reads SYDVKM. V trimming: 3 bases; J trimming: 0 bases; junction bases outside the gene matches: 2. CDR3 residues: CASSLWTSGSSYEQYF. The CDR3 DNA follows: TGTGCCAGCAGTTTGTGGACTAGCGGGAGCTCCTACGAGCAGTACTTC.

DNA for the CDR3: TGCGCCAGCAGCTTGGAAGGTGGCGAGCAGTACTTC. Translation: CASSLEGGEQYF. This chain joins TRBV5-1 and TRBJ2-7, with D unclear. Germline values: CDR1 SGHRS, CDR2 YFSETQ. V was shortened by 0 bases and J by 6 bases, with 7 bases between the two germline ends. The CDR3 sequence is 12 residues long.

The chain combines TRBV5-1 with TRBJ1-4, with D possibly TRBD1 on 5 matching bases. The V end was cut by 4 bases, the J end by 5 bases, with 12 bases between. CDR1 is SGHRS, CDR2 YFSETQ, per germline. This CDR3 is 14 amino acids long. Written as DNA, the CDR3 is TGCGCCAGCAGCGCCCGGGACGGAAATGAAAAACTGTTTTTT. Residues: CASSARDGNEKLFF.

The J gene is TRBJ1-4, the V gene TRBV5-4; 7 bases map to TRBD1. The V gene end was trimmed by 3 bases and the J gene end by 7 bases; junction bases not matched to a gene: 6. This CDR3 is 14 amino acids long. The germline gives CDR1 SGHNT, CDR2 YYREEE (reference sequence). DNA for the CDR3: TGTGCCAGCAGCTCGCGGCAGGGGGGTGAAAAACTGTTTTTT. Protein: CASSSRQGGEKLFF.

In the case of this clone: A much larger clone sits a single nucleotide away, making a read error possible. Additional DNA sequences in this sample encode the identical CDR3. The V and J genes are TRBV6-5 and TRBJ1-1; tentatively, D is TRBD1 (6 bases). Trimming removed 0 bases from V and 0 bases from J, with 8 bases in between. CDR3 length: 15 residues. CDR1 MNHEY and CDR2 SVGAGI come from the germline V gene. The CDR3 loop is CASSYSTGMNTEAFF. The CDR3 DNA follows: TGTGCCAGCAGTTACTCGACAGGTATGAACACTGAAGCTTTCTTT.

V is TRBV9 and J is TRBJ1-3; D is perhaps TRBD1 (5 bases). The ends were cut back, 2 bases at V and 0 bases at J, with 6 bases in the middle. In germline, CDR1 is SGDLS, CDR2 YYNGEE. The CDR3 runs to 14 residues. CDR3 DNA: TGTGCCAGCAGCGTGGGGGACTCTGGAAACACCATATATTTT. Translated: CASSVGDSGNTIYF.

This clone was counted only a few times. The rearrangement uses TRBV28 and TRBJ1-1, with a tentative D call TRBD1 (6 bases). CDR1 MDHEN and CDR2 SYDVKM come from the germline V gene. Trimming took off 2 bases at V and 3 bases at J, with 10 bases between the two ends. The CDR3 has 14 residues. The CDR3 region has the DNA TGTGCCAGCAGTTTAGGGGGGCCGTACACTGAAGCTTTCTTT. The encoded protein is CASSLGGPYTEAFF.

V is TRBV11-2 and J is TRBJ1-3; perhaps TRBD1 as D (5 bases). Germline CDR1 reads SGHAT; CDR2 reads FQNNGV. The V end was cut by 5 bases, the J end by 0 bases, with 17 bases between. This CDR3 is built from 17 residues. CDR3 in DNA: TGTGCCAGCAGCGTCATGGTGGGGCCAAGCTCTGGAAACACCATATATTTT. Encoded protein: CASSVMVGPSSGNTIYF.

A remark on this clone: Other DNA sequences in the sample encode the same CDR3. The CDR3: CASREGYEQYF. CDR3 nucleotide sequence: TGTGCCAGCAGGGAGGGGTACGAGCAGTACTTC. The chain combines TRBV28 with TRBJ2-7; D may be TRBD2 (6 bases). Trimming took 6 bases from V and 4 from J, leaving 7 bases between them. CDR1 is MDHEN, CDR2 SYDVKM, per germline. CDR3 size: 11 residues.